The 21 T cell receptor beta chains below come from one sample, sequenced in a study of T cell repertoires in cytomegalovirus infection. A single record per CDR3 protein comes from TCRdb applying MiXCR to the reads. The sample includes some 300,000 distinct CDR3 sequences, 17% seen only once; the top ten take around 12%. Sequenced: PBMCs. The receptor source for this set is a human donor in good health (CMV status not recorded). Some clones in this sample may be carry-over from other donors' samples.

This clonotype was found many times. The chain has TRBV7-9 and TRBJ2-1, with TRBD1 matching 7 bases. Germline V gene sequence: CDR1 SEHNR, CDR2 FQNEAQ (reference sequence). Trimming cost V 1 base and J 4 bases; bases outside gene matches: 4. The CDR3 is made up of 15 amino acids. CDR3 loop: CASSLDRGSYNEQFF. For the CDR3, the DNA is TGTGCCAGCAGCTTAGACAGGGGATCTTACAATGAGCAGTTCTTC.

J is TRBJ1-2 and V is TRBV28; D is undetermined. Deletions cut 4 bases from V and 4 bases from J, with 10 bases between. Germline lookup yields CDR1 MDHEN and CDR2 SYDVKM. The CDR3 consists of 13 residues. CDR3 coding DNA: TGTGCCAGCAGTTCCCGAACCACCTATGGCTACACCTTC. Its translation is CASSSRTTYGYTF.

This chain uses TRBV2 with TRBJ1-3; D unclear. The CDR3 consists of 15 residues. The germline CDR1 and CDR2 sequences are SNHLY and FYNNEI. Trimming shortened V by 3 bases and J by 0 bases, and 9 bases separated the two germline ends. Here the CDR3 DNA reads TGTGCCAGCAGTGAGTCGGGTCTCTCTGGAAACACCATATATTTT. It translates to CASSESGLSGNTIYF.

This clonotype was counted only a few times. The gene calls are TRBV7-2 and TRBJ2-3; TRBD2 matches 10 bases. V shed 4 bases, J shed 2 bases, and the junction held 9 bases outside the gene matches. Germline V gene sequence: CDR1 SGHTA, CDR2 FQGNSA. The CDR3 has 17 residues. The CDR3 loop is CASSSQRGGRITDTQYF. The CDR3 nucleotides read TGTGCCAGCAGCTCCCAGCGGGGGGGGCGTATCACAGATACGCAGTATTTT. The full variable domain, rest sourced from reference TRBV7-2 and TRBJ2-3, is GAGVSQSPSNKVTEKGKDVELRCDPISGHTALYWYRQSLGQGLEFLIYFQGNSAPDKSGLPSDRFSAERTGGSVSTLTIQRTQQEDSAVYLCASSSQRGGRITDTQYFGPGTRLTVL.

The gene calls are TRBV19 and TRBJ1-5; possible D gene TRBD1, 6 bases. CDR1 LNHDA and CDR2 SQIVND come from the germline V gene (reference sequence). Deletions cut 4 bases from V and 2 bases from J, with 12 bases between. The CDR3 runs to 15 residues. The DNA of the CDR3 is TGTGCCAGTAGTAGGGGACAAGTAGGCAATCAGCCCCAGCATTTT. Encoded protein: CASSRGQVGNQPQHF.

This clonotype was seen ten or more times. The chain uses TRBV7-2 and TRBJ2-3; 11 nucleotides agree with TRBD2. Per germline, CDR1 SGHTA and CDR2 FQGNSA. V dropped 1 base and J dropped 5; count of bases not matched to a gene: 14. The CDR3 totals 19 residues. This chain's CDR3 is CASSLGRVAGGLLKDTQYF. CDR3 coding DNA: TGTGCCAGCAGCTTAGGACGGGTAGCGGGGGGGCTATTAAAAGATACGCAGTATTTT.

V gene TRBV6-2 or TRBV6-3 combines with J gene TRBJ2-3; D may correspond to TRBD1 or TRBD2 (5 bases each). Germline V gene sequence: CDR1 MNHEY, CDR2 SVGEGT. Trimming cost V 2 bases and J 0 bases, with 12 bases left between them. The CDR3 spans 16 residues. CDR3 in DNA: TGTGCCAGCAGTTACGTCGGGACGGCTAGCACAGATACGCAGTATTTT. Amino acids: CASSYVGTASTDTQYF.

This clonotype was seen repeatedly, ten times or more. This chain links TRBV12-5 with TRBJ2-1, with D perhaps TRBD2 (7 bases). Trimming pared 2 bases from V and 5 bases from J, leaving 16 bases between. From germline, CDR1 is LGHNT and CDR2 FRNRAP. The CDR3 runs to 16 residues. The CDR3 nucleotides are TGTGCTAGTGGTTTGAGCCCGGGGGGCCCTCACAATGAGCAGTTCTTC. The encoded protein is CASGLSPGGPHNEQFF. The full variable domain, rest sourced from reference TRBV12-5 and TRBJ2-1, is DARVTQTPRHKVTEMGQEVTMRCQPILGHNTVFWYRQTMMQGLELLAYFRNRAPLDDSGMPKDRFSAEMPDATLATLKIQPSEPRDSAVYFCASGLSPGGPHNEQFFGPGTRLTVL.

The chain carries TRBV5-1 and TRBJ2-3, with 7 positions matching TRBD2. The V segment lost 4 bases and the J segment 1 base; nucleotides outside the gene matches: 6. Germline-derived CDR1 and CDR2 are SGHRS and YFSETQ. The CDR3 consists of 15 residues. The CDR3 here is CASSSDGGGTDTQYF. CDR3 DNA sequence: TGCGCCAGCAGCAGCGATGGGGGGGGCACAGATACGCAGTATTTT.

The V call is TRBV5-1, the J call TRBJ1-1; D may be TRBD1 (6 bases). With 0 bases removed from V and 1 base from J, the gap between germline ends came to 10 bases. This CDR3 contains 15 residues. Germline lookup yields CDR1 SGHRS and CDR2 YFSETQ. CDR3 nucleotides: TGCGCCAGCAGCTTGGGCCAGGGGTGGAACACTGAAGCTTTCTTT. Translating gives CASSLGQGWNTEAFF.

This clonotype was seen a few times. The V gene is TRBV29-1, the J gene TRBJ1-1, with TRBD1 as a possible D gene (6 bases). V was pared by 4 bases and J by 2 bases, with 14 bases between. This CDR3 is 14 amino acids long. Germline values: CDR1 SQVTM, CDR2 ANQGSEA. In DNA, the CDR3 is TGCAGCGTTGCGAGGGGGGACCCAAACACTGAAGCTTTCTTT. Encoded protein: CSVARGDPNTEAFF.

This clonotype was seen many times. The V call is TRBV7-8, the J call TRBJ2-5; maybe TRBD1 (6 bases). Looked up from germline, CDR1 is SGHVS and CDR2 is FQNEAQ. CDR3 length: 15 residues. V lost 0 bases, J lost 0 bases, and 8 bases lay in between. The CDR3 coding sequence is TGTGCCAGCAGCTTAGCCTGGACAGACCAAGAGACCCAGTACTTC. Its protein is CASSLAWTDQETQYF.

This rearrangement joins TRBV6-2 or TRBV6-3 to TRBJ2-4, with D unresolved. The germline gives CDR1 MNHEY, CDR2 SVGEGT. The V end lost 2 bases, the J end lost 2 bases, and 13 bases lay between the germline ends. The CDR3 is 16 residues long. The CDR3 loop is CASSYAGWDPKNIQYF. In nucleotides, the CDR3 is TGTGCCAGCAGTTACGCCGGATGGGATCCCAAAAACATTCAGTACTTC.

This clonotype came up a few times. The J gene is TRBJ2-5, the V gene TRBV7-2; no clear D gene. With 4 bases removed from V and 2 bases from J, the gap between germline ends came to 8 bases. The CDR3 sequence is 13 residues long. In germline, CDR1 is SGHTA, CDR2 FQGNSA. The CDR3 coding sequence is TGTGCCAGCAGCTACCGGGTTCAAGAGACCCAGTACTTC. Residues: CASSYRVQETQYF.

In this sample, this clonotype turned up many times. V and J are TRBV19 and TRBJ1-1; TRBD1 is a possible D gene (6 bases). V was clipped by 7 bases and J by 1 base, with 16 bases between them. This CDR3 is built from 15 residues. CDR1 and CDR2 (germline): LNHDA, SQIVND (reference sequence). The CDR3: CASTQVGTTNTEAFF. CDR3 coding DNA: TGTGCCAGTACCCAGGTCGGGACAACGAACACTGAAGCTTTCTTT.

This clonotype was seen ten or more times. The chain couples TRBV28 to TRBJ2-7; TRBD2 is a possible D gene (6 bases). Per germline, CDR1 MDHEN and CDR2 SYDVKM. CDR3 length: 22 amino acids. Trimming took 4 bases from V and 3 from J, leaving 37 bases between them. The CDR3 DNA reads TGTGCCAGCAGTTACAGGCCGGTCCTATGGCGGGACCCCGTCACCCAGCACTACGAGCAGTACTTC. Translated, it gives CASSYRPVLWRDPVTQHYEQYF.

This clonotype turned up a few times. The chain carries TRBV2 and TRBJ2-5, with D unclear. CDR1 and CDR2 from the germline V gene are SNHLY and FYNNEI. The CDR3 runs to 11 residues. V was cut by 8 bases and J by 0 bases, with 4 bases left in between. The CDR3 loop is CASQYQETQYF. The CDR3 bases are TGTGCCAGCCAATACCAAGAGACCCAGTACTTC.

This clonotype was recorded at least ten times. CDR3 DNA sequence: TGTGCCAGCAGTTTAAAAAGGACAAGGGAGACCCAGTACTTC. Translated: CASSLKRTRETQYF. The J gene is TRBJ2-5, the V gene TRBV12-3 or TRBV12-4, with D tentatively TRBD1 (5 bases). The CDR3 has 14 residues. The V gene lost 2 bases and the J gene lost 5 bases, with 12 bases spanning the gap.

This clonotype occurred a few times. This chain connects TRBV6-2 or TRBV6-3 to TRBJ1-6, with 8 bases fitting TRBD1. Germline V gene data show CDR1 as MNHEY and CDR2 as SVGEGT. This CDR3 is 14 amino acids long. Trimming took 6 bases from V and 9 from J; bases not matched to a gene: 7. CDR3 amino acids: CASRPGQGVSPLHF. The DNA of the CDR3 is TGTGCCAGCAGACCCGGACAGGGAGTTTCACCCCTCCACTTT.

The DNA of the CDR3 is TGTGCCAGCAGCCTTAGACAGGGTGAGACCCAGTACTTC. Translated, it gives CASSLRQGETQYF. The chain combines TRBV5-4 with TRBJ2-5; 7 bases match TRBD1. CDR1 SGHNT and CDR2 YYREEE come from the germline V gene (reference sequence). J gave up 5 bases and V 4 bases, and 5 bases lay outside the gene matches. The CDR3 extends over 13 amino acids.

This clonotype was counted ten times or more. The chain couples TRBV11-2 to TRBJ1-1, with D unclear. Germline CDR1 SGHAT, CDR2 FQNNGV. CDR3 size: 17 residues. With 1 base removed from V and 0 bases from J, the gap between germline ends came to 15 bases. The DNA for the CDR3 is TGTGCCAGCAGCTTAGGATTATTGGGCTCCATGAACACTGAAGCTTTCTTT. Translating it yields CASSLGLLGSMNTEAFF.